The 5 T cell receptor beta chains presented below share a single source sample, sequenced in a study of shared clonotypes between healthy human individuals. The data were produced by immunoSEQ multiplex PCR, yet TCRdb's version contains in-frame clones alone and is incomplete. The sample lists about 2.3 million clones, 93% occurring once. The specimen was naive CD4+ T cells from PBMCs. Regarding subset: CD45RA+ positively selected. All receptors come from a man between 18 and 35 years old in good health. Some clones in this sample may be carry-over from other donors' samples.

There are a few counts of this clone. V usage is TRBV7-9 and J usage is TRBJ1-2; D call uncertain. Germline CDR1 and CDR2: SEHNR and FQNEAQ (reference sequence). Trimming cost V 6 bases and J 4 bases, with 9 bases left between them. This CDR3 has 12 amino acids. The CDR3 bases are TGTGCCAGCAGTTACGACGGCTATGGCTACACCTTC. The encoded protein is CASSYDGYGYTF.

This chain joins TRBV28 and TRBJ2-4; 12 bases line up with TRBD2. Germline CDR1 and CDR2: MDHEN and SYDVKM. J lost 11 bases, V lost 5 bases, and 16 bases had no gene match. CDR3 length: 17 residues. CDR3 sequence: CASSTLTSGGPLVVQYF. CDR3 nucleotides: TGTGCCAGCAGTACCCTGACTAGCGGGGGTCCCTTGGTGGTTCAGTACTTC.

The rearrangement uses TRBV19 and TRBJ1-4; maybe TRBD1 (5 bases). V shed 6 bases and J shed 2 bases, with 25 bases lying between them. Germline V gene sequence: CDR1 LNHDA, CDR2 SQIVND (reference sequence). The CDR3 spans 19 residues. The CDR3 DNA reads as TGTGCCAGTAGCCAATCTAATCTACTCCGGGGGGTCACTAATGAAAAACTGTTTTTT. This sequence encodes CASSQSNLLRGVTNEKLFF.

With regard to this clone: This CDR3 is also generated by other DNA sequences in the sample. V usage is TRBV5-1 and J usage is TRBJ2-1; the match to TRBD2 covers 11 bases. Germline trimming cut 1 base from V and 8 bases from J; bases unmatched to any gene: 5. CDR1 and CDR2 from the germline V gene are SGHRS and YFSETQ. CDR3 size: 15 residues. The CDR3 region is CASSLLAGGPDEQFF. The DNA of the CDR3 is TGCGCCAGCAGCTTGTTAGCGGGAGGGCCCGATGAGCAGTTCTTC. Complete variable domain (other parts from reference TRBV5-1 and TRBJ2-1): KAGVTQTPRYLIKTRGQQVTLSCSPISGHRSVSWYQQTPGQGLQFLFEYFSETQRNKGNFPGRFSGRQFSNSRSEMNVSTLELGDSALYLCASSLLAGGPDEQFFGPGTRLTVL.

V gene TRBV5-1 combines with J gene TRBJ2-1, with D possibly TRBD2 on 5 matching bases. The CDR3 extends over 14 amino acids. V was shortened by 0 bases and J by 8 bases, with 12 bases between the two germline ends. Germline V gene lookup returns CDR1 SGHRS and CDR2 YFSETQ. CDR3 DNA: TGCGCCAGCAGCTTGGCGGCTAGCTCATATGAGCAGTTCTTC. Translation: CASSLAASSYEQFF. The full variable domain, completed using reference TRBV5-1 and TRBJ2-1, is KAGVTQTPRYLIKTRGQQVTLSCSPISGHRSVSWYQQTPGQGLQFLFEYFSETQRNKGNFPGRFSGRQFSNSRSEMNVSTLELGDSALYLCASSLAASSYEQFFGPGTRLTVL.